A single TCR beta chain is shown here with its context. This entry comes from a study of T cell responses to AZD1222 COVID-19 vaccine. Clones were sequenced by immunoSEQ multiplex PCR, and TCRdb holds only the in-frame ones, with some missing. The sample contains 100,000 to 150,000 clones, around 94% of which appear only once. Germline CDR1 reads MGHRA; CDR2 reads YSYEKL. The CDR3 is made up of 16 amino acids. The junction had 3 bases not matched to a gene; V was cut back by 3 bases and J by 4 bases. The sequence came from an adult in good health. The chain is built from TRBV4-1 and TRBJ2-1, with TRBD2 matching over 13 bases. Sequenced material: peripheral blood, taken on day 0 of AZD1222 vaccination. CDR3 region: CASSQILAGGYNEQFF. Here the CDR3 DNA reads TGCGCCAGCAGCCAGATACTAGCGGGAGGGTACAATGAGCAGTTCTTC.